This passage covers 17 T cell receptor beta chains from one sample sequenced in a study of T cell changes during pregnancy in multiple sclerosis. Sequencing used immunoSEQ multiplex PCR; TCRdb keeps in-frame clones, though not all of them. The table includes about 80,000 clones, around 93% detected once. The specimen was peripheral blood, collected after pregnancy. These receptor sequences come from a female donor in good health, enrolled as a control in a pregnancy study.

The CDR3 sequence: CASSLPGQGALKEKLFF. Written as DNA, the CDR3 is TGTGCCAGCAGCTTACCGGGACAGGGGGCGTTAAAAGAAAAACTGTTTTTT. The V call is TRBV5-4, the J call TRBJ1-4; 12 bases are shared with TRBD1. CDR1 SGHNT and CDR2 YYREEE come from the germline V gene (reference sequence). The CDR3 has 17 amino acids. V gave up 2 bases and J gave up 8 bases; unmatched junction bases: 10.

The V call is TRBV29-1, the J call TRBJ2-5; tentatively, D is TRBD1 (6 bases). Germline V lookup: CDR1 SQVTM, CDR2 ANQGSEA. The V end lost 0 bases, the J end lost 6 bases, and 11 bases lay between the germline ends. This CDR3 has 13 residues. CDR3 DNA: TGCAGCGTTGAAGAAGGCAGGGGAAAGACCCAGTACTTC. Residues: CSVEEGRGKTQYF. The whole variable domain, remainder taken from reference TRBV29-1 and TRBJ2-5, is SAVISQKPSRDICQRGTSLTIQCQVDSQVTMMFWYRQQPGQSLTLIATANQGSEATYESGFVIDKFPISRPNLTFSTLTVSNMSPEDSSIYLCSVEEGRGKTQYFGPGTRLLVL.

This chain joins TRBV7-9 and TRBJ1-2; perhaps TRBD1 as D (5 bases). There are 14 residues in the CDR3. V lost 0 bases to trimming and J lost 5 bases, with 10 bases between them. Germline V gene data show CDR1 as SEHNR and CDR2 as FQNEAQ (reference sequence). The CDR3 loop is CASSLAPQGYGYTF. CDR3 sequence (DNA): TGTGCCAGCAGCTTAGCCCCTCAGGGATATGGCTACACCTTC. Together with reference TRBV7-9 and TRBJ1-2, the CDR3 gives the full variable domain: DTGVSQNPRHKITKRGQNVTFRCDPISEHNRLYWYRQTLGQGPEFLTYFQNEAQLEKSRLLSDRFSAERPKGSFSTLEIQRTEQGDSAMYLCASSLAPQGYGYTFGSGTRLTVV.

This chain joins TRBV27 and TRBJ1-1; possibly TRBD1 for D (5 bases). The germline V gene encodes CDR1 MNHEY and CDR2 SMNVEV (reference sequence). This CDR3 has 14 residues. Deletions cut 2 bases from V and 1 base from J, with 8 bases between. This CDR3 reads CASSLKTENTEAFF. The CDR3 DNA sequence: TGTGCCAGCAGTTTAAAGACAGAGAACACTGAAGCTTTCTTT.

V usage is TRBV5-4 and J usage is TRBJ2-7; the match to TRBD1 covers 8 bases. The germline V gene encodes CDR1 SGHNT and CDR2 YYREEE (reference sequence). V was pared by 1 base and J by 5 bases, with 5 bases of the junction left unmatched. There are 14 residues in the CDR3. The CDR3 reads CASSLPGGIHEQYF. In DNA, the CDR3 is TGTGCCAGCAGCTTGCCAGGGGGCATCCACGAGCAGTACTTC.

This rearrangement joins TRBV30 to TRBJ2-2; the match to TRBD1 covers 9 bases. The germline CDR1 and CDR2 sequences are GTSNPN and SVGIG (reference sequence). The CDR3 contains 15 residues. The J segment lost 5 bases and the V segment lost 3 bases, leaving 7 bases of the junction unmatched. This CDR3 is CAWRVRDRATGELFF. The CDR3 nucleotides are TGTGCCTGGAGGGTCCGGGACAGGGCTACCGGGGAGCTGTTTTTT.

The V and J genes are TRBV4-1 and TRBJ2-7; the D gene is possibly TRBD2 (6 bases). Trimming shortened V by 3 bases and J by 1 base, and 13 bases separated the two germline ends. Germline assignment: CDR1 MGHRA and CDR2 YSYEKL. The CDR3 consists of 15 residues. CDR3 nucleotides: TGCGCCAGCAGCCACCCCTTGGGGGGTTCCTACGAGCAGTACTTC. Protein: CASSHPLGGSYEQYF.

The gene calls are TRBV9 and TRBJ1-6; perhaps TRBD1 as D (6 bases). The ends were cut back, 2 bases at V and 6 bases at J, with 12 bases in the middle. Per germline, CDR1 SGDLS and CDR2 YYNGEE. This CDR3 comprises 15 residues. The CDR3 here is CASSVRTDFNSPLHF. DNA of the CDR3: TGTGCCAGCAGCGTCCGGACAGACTTTAATTCACCCCTCCACTTT.

The gene calls are TRBV10-3 and TRBJ1-1, with TRBD1 matching over 8 bases. With 4 bases clipped from V and 3 bases from J, the junction kept 7 bases outside the gene matches. The germline gives CDR1 ENHRY, CDR2 SYGVKD. The CDR3 is 15 amino acids. This chain's CDR3 is CAISGTGQRDTEAFF. The DNA for the CDR3 is TGTGCCATCAGTGGGACAGGGCAAAGAGACACTGAAGCTTTCTTT.

The chain has TRBV25-1 and TRBJ2-1; D uncertain. This CDR3 has 15 residues. Germline CDR1 and CDR2: MGHDK and SYGVNS. V lost 3 bases, J lost 0 bases, and 9 bases lay in between. The CDR3 here is CASSDSSGSYNEQFF. CDR3 coding DNA: TGTGCCAGCAGTGACTCTTCCGGCTCCTACAATGAGCAGTTCTTC.

The rearrangement uses TRBV15 and TRBJ2-7; a weak D match, TRBD2 (6 bases). The CDR3 sequence is 18 residues long. From germline, CDR1 is LNHNV and CDR2 YYDKDF (reference sequence). V was trimmed by 0 bases and J by 2 bases, leaving 20 bases between them. The CDR3 region has the DNA TGTGCCACCAGCAGAGATTATGGGGGAGGCCTCGGGACCTACGAGCAGTACTTC. It codes for CATSRDYGGGLGTYEQYF.

The gene calls are TRBV7-2 and TRBJ2-3; 8 bases are shared with TRBD2. CDR1 is SGHTA and CDR2 is FQGNSA in the germline V gene. V shed 2 bases, J shed 0 bases, and the junction held 4 bases outside the gene matches. The CDR3 sequence is 16 residues long. CDR3 sequence: CASSLNQRGSTDTQYF. CDR3 coding DNA: TGTGCCAGCAGCTTAAACCAGCGGGGGAGCACAGATACGCAGTATTTT.

This clone was picked up one time. This chain connects TRBV5-5 to TRBJ2-1; the match to TRBD2 covers 10 bases. In germline, CDR1 is SGHKS, CDR2 YYEKEE (reference sequence). The CDR3 contains 16 residues. Trimming removed 4 bases from V and 8 bases from J; junction bases left unmatched: 12. CDR3 DNA sequence: TGTGCCAGCAGCCGAAATAGCGGGAGGCTTGGCGATGAGCAGTTCTTC. Its translation: CASSRNSGRLGDEQFF.

J is TRBJ2-3 and V is TRBV7-9; 7 bases are shared with TRBD2. Germline CDR1 and CDR2: SEHNR and FQNEAQ (reference sequence). The junction had 16 bases not matched to a gene; V was cut back by 8 bases and J by 2 bases. The CDR3 length is 17 residues. CDR3 residues: CASRPSVGGGHTDTQYF. In nucleotides, the CDR3 is TGTGCCAGCCGCCCTAGCGTGGGCGGGGGTCACACAGATACGCAGTATTTT.

The V and J genes are TRBV27 and TRBJ2-7; 11 nucleotides agree with TRBD2. V lost 5 bases and J lost 12; bases outside the gene matches: 18. CDR3 size: 16 residues. Germline CDR1 is MNHEY and CDR2 is SMNVEV (reference sequence). CDR3 sequence: CASSRAVSGLAGAWYF. The CDR3 nucleotides read TGTGCCAGCAGTAGGGCCGTGTCCGGACTAGCGGGTGCATGGTACTTC.

The chain is built from TRBV30 and TRBJ1-4; TRBD1 aligns across 8 bases. The CDR3 loop spans 14 amino acids. Per the germline V gene, CDR1 is GTSNPN and CDR2 is SVGIG (reference sequence). V lost 4 bases and J lost 8; bases outside the gene matches: 9. This CDR3 reads CAWTLQGVREKLFF. The CDR3 bases are TGTGCCTGGACCTTACAGGGGGTTCGGGAAAAACTGTTTTTT.

The rearrangement links TRBV5-4 to TRBJ2-1, with 8 nucleotides matching TRBD1. Germline assignment: CDR1 SGHNT and CDR2 YYREEE (reference sequence). V lost 4 bases to trimming and J lost 9 bases; unmatched junction nucleotides: 12. CDR3 length: 15 amino acids. In DNA, the CDR3 is TGTGCCAGCAGCGCAGGGGGCTCGGCTAGTATTGAGCAGTTCTTC. It translates to CASSAGGSASIEQFF.